This T cell receptor (beta chain) came from a study of blood T cell repertoires in COVID-19. Study overall: COVID-19 samples, acute and convalescent, were from the United States, Italy and Spain. PBMCs, B-cell-depleted T cells, or T cells were the source of the cDNA or gDNA that made up the material.

V was trimmed by 5 bases and J by 4 bases, leaving 14 bases between them. The CDR3 consists of 14 residues. Germline V gives CDR1 LNHDA, CDR2 SQIVND (reference sequence). Methods used by the authors: Nucleated cell counts were estimated from reference gene primer amplification. Only in-frame clones appear in the TCRdb table, and some are missing; sequencing was by immunoSEQ multiplex PCR. V and J calls and clone size are copied from that table; D and trimming were computed from the DNA. The sample records 200,000 or so clones, approximately 83% being singletons. The V gene is TRBV19, the J gene TRBJ1-2; D might be TRBD1 (6 bases). The receptor comes from a woman in her twenties or thirties who had recovered from COVID-19. The specimen was peripheral blood. The CDR3 spells CASSEQQGPYGYTF. In nucleotides, the CDR3 is TGTGCCAGTAGTGAACAACAGGGTCCCTATGGCTACACCTTC.